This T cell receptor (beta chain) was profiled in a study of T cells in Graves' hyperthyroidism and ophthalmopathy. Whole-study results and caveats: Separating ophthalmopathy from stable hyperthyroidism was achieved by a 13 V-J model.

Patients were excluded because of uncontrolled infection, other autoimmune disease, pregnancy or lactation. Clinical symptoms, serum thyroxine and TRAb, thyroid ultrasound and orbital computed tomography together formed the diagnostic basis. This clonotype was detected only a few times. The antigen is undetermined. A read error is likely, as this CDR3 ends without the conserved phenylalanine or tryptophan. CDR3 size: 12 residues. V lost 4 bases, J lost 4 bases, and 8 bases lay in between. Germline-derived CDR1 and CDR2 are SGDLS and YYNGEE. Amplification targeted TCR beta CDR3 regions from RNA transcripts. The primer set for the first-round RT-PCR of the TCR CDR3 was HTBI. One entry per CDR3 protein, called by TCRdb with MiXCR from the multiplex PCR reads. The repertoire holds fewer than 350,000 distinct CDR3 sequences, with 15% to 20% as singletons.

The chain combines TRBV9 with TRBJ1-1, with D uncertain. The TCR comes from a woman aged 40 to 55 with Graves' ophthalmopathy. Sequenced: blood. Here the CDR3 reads CASSPPGTEAFV. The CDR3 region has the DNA TGTGCCAGCAGCCCTCCGGGCACTGAAGCTTTCGTT.